The rows below give T cell receptor beta chains drawn from one sample of a study of regulatory T cells in long-lasting Graves disease. Using its own MiXCR run on the multiplex PCR reads, TCRdb lists one record per CDR3 protein. The sample gives approximately 490,000 distinct CDR3 sequences, about a sixth of which show up once; 10% to 15% is in the top ten. This sample also belongs to another study, concerning T cells in Graves' hyperthyroidism and ophthalmopathy.

Sequencing used peripheral blood mononuclear cells (PBMCs), obtained at new diagnosis, from a patient treated with antithyroid drugs. These receptors came from a man aged 35 to 55 with Graves disease. Each CDR3 is given with its conserved first and last residue. Each record gives: clone size, D gene, V gene, J gene, CDR3 DNA, CDR3 protein. A D gene is named only where the DNA matches it firmly. Clone size is given for some rows only: seen once, a few or many times, or a class if the clone is expanded.

many	TRBD2	TRBV7-8	TRBJ2-1	TGTGCCAGCAGCGCCGTCGGACTAGCGGGAGGCCTCTCCTACAATGAGCAGTTCTTC	CASSAVGLAGGLSYNEQFF
-	-	TRBV28	TRBJ2-1	TGTGCCAGCAATGACCGCGGGTACAACAATGAGCAGTTCTTC	CASNDRGYNNEQFF
many	TRBD1	TRBV5-1	TRBJ2-7	TGCGCCAGCGGCCGGGACAGGGGGATCTACGAGCAGTACTTC	CASGRDRGIYEQYF
many	-	TRBV5-1	TRBJ1-4	TGCGCCAGCAGCGCGGGACCAAATGAAAAACTGTTTTTT	CASSAGPNEKLFF
many	-	TRBV20-1	TRBJ2-5	TGCAGTGCCAAACGCCCGTACCAAGAGACCCAGTACTTC	CSAKRPYQETQYF
-	TRBD2	TRBV20-1	TRBJ2-1	TGCAGTGCTAGACGGACTAGCGCCTACAATGAGCAGTTCTTC	CSARRTSAYNEQFF
few	TRBD2	TRBV25-1	TRBJ2-1	TGTGCCAGCAGTGCCTTGGGGACTAGTGAGCAGTTCTTC	CASSALGTSEQFF
many	-	TRBV7-2	TRBJ1-4	TGTGCCAGCAGTCGCGGGGGCGGAACTAATGAAAAACTGTTTTTT	CASSRGGGTNEKLFF
few	-	TRBV2	TRBJ1-5	TGTGCCAGCAGGGGCGGGCCAGCAAATAATCAGCCCCAGCATTTT	CASRGGPANNQPQHF
-	TRBD1	TRBV7-9	TRBJ1-2	TGTGCCAGCAGCTGGGACAGGGCACAAGAACTCTATGGCTACACCTTC	CASSWDRAQELYGYTF
many	TRBD1	TRBV20-1	TRBJ1-5	TGCAGTGCTAGGGCTGGGACAGGGACTCAGCCCCAGCATTTT	CSARAGTGTQPQHF
many	TRBD2	TRBV28	TRBJ2-7	TGTGCCAGCAGAGATAGCGGGAGTGCGTCCTACGAGCAGTACTTC	CASRDSGSASYEQYF
-	TRBD1	TRBV19	TRBJ2-5	TGTGCCAGTAGTATCCCCGGACAGGGGACTCCCCAGTACTTC	CASSIPGQGTPQYF
many	TRBD2	TRBV28	TRBJ2-7	TGTGCCAGCAGCCCTAACAGGGGTACTACTTCCGGGACTAGCGGGAAATACTCGACCTACGAGCAGTACTTC	CASSPNRGTTSGTSGKYSTYEQYF
many	-	TRBV12-5	TRBJ2-7	TGTGCTAGTGGTCTCCGGCTCTCAGGCTCCTACGAGCAGTACTTC	CASGLRLSGSYEQYF
many	-	TRBV9	TRBJ1-1	TGTGCCAGCAGCCCCCCTTCCAACACTGAAGCTTTCTTT	CASSPPSNTEAFF
-	TRBD1	TRBV5-1	TRBJ2-7	TGCGCCAGCAGCTTGGCCGTGGGACAGGGTTACGAGCAGTACTTC	CASSLAVGQGYEQYF
many	-	TRBV15	TRBJ2-7	TGTGCCACCAGCAGAGATCGGGGGCGGAACGAGCAGTACTTC	CATSRDRGRNEQYF
many	TRBD1	TRBV2	TRBJ1-1	TGTGCCAGCAGTGCGGACAGGGTTGCTTTCTTT	CASSADRVAFF
few	-	TRBV12-3/TRBV12-4	TRBJ2-2	TGTGCCAGCAGTTTTGGACTTCCCGGGGAGCTGTTTTTT	CASSFGLPGELFF
many	TRBD2	TRBV6-1	TRBJ2-7	TGTGCCAGCAGTGATGTGGGACTAGCGGAAACCCCCTACGAGCAGTACTTC	CASSDVGLAETPYEQYF
-	-	TRBV5-1	TRBJ2-1	TGCGCCAGCAGCTTGGCCCCGGCTAGCCGACTTCGCTCCTACAATGAGCAGTTCTTC	CASSLAPASRLRSYNEQFF
many	-	TRBV27	TRBJ2-1	TGTGCCAGCAGTCCTCCCCTCGGGGTTTACAATGAGCAGTTCTTC	CASSPPLGVYNEQFF
-	-	TRBV30	TRBJ2-6	TGTGCCTGGATACCCGCTGGGGCCAACGTCCTGACTTTC	CAWIPAGANVLTF
-	-	TRBV3-1	TRBJ2-3	TGTGCCAGCAGCCTGGCCCGGGACACAGATACACAGTATTTT	CASSLARDTDTQYF
many	-	TRBV12-3/TRBV12-4	TRBJ2-7	TGTGCCAGCAGTGCTGGTTATCTCGGCGAGCAGTACTTC	CASSAGYLGEQYF
many	-	TRBV20-1	TRBJ2-5	TGCAGTGCTAGACGTAGCGGAGTTCAAGAGACCCAGTACTTC	CSARRSGVQETQYF
many	-	TRBV12-3/TRBV12-4	TRBJ2-1	TGTGCCAGCAGTCTCGGGACGCATATTAATGAGCAGTTCTTC	CASSLGTHINEQFF
-	TRBD1	TRBV25-1	TRBJ2-7	TGTGCCAGCAGGAAGGGGACAGGGTACGAGCAGTACTTC	CASRKGTGYEQYF
many	TRBD2	TRBV6-2/TRBV6-3	TRBJ2-5	TGTGCCAGCAGGCGAGCGGGGTCAACTGAGACCCAGTACTTC	CASRRAGSTETQYF
-	-	TRBV28	TRBJ2-5	TGTGCCAGCAGTTTATACGGGAGCGGAGAGACCCAGTACTTC	CASSLYGSGETQYF
few	-	TRBV5-6	TRBJ2-1	TGTGCCAGCAGCCCCGTGCTGCCGAACAATGAGCAGTTCTTC	CASSPVLPNNEQFF
-	-	TRBV27	TRBJ2-3	TGTGCCAGCAGTCCCACTCGGGCCGGTGATACGCAGTATTTT	CASSPTRAGDTQYF
-	-	TRBV12-3/TRBV12-4	TRBJ2-7	TGTGCCAGCAGTCCGGACCAGTACGAGCAGTACTTC	CASSPDQYEQYF
-	TRBD1	TRBV29-1	TRBJ2-1	TGCAGCGTCGAGTTTGGGGGACAGGGGTTTCAGTGGTATGAGCAGTTCTTC	CSVEFGGQGFQWYEQFF
many	-	TRBV3-1	TRBJ2-3	TGTGCCAGCAGCCTCTATATTCGCACAGATACGCAGTATTTT	CASSLYIRTDTQYF